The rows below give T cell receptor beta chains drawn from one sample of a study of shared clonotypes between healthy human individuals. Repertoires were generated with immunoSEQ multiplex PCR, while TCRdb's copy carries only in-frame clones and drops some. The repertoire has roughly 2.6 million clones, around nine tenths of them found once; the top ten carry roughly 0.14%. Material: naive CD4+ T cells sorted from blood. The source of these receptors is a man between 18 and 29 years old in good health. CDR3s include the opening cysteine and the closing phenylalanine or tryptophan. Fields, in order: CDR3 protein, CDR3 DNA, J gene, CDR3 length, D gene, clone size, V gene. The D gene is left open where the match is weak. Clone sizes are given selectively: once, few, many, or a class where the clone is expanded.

CDR3 protein: CASSLEGTGGRETQYF
CDR3 DNA: TGCGCCAGCAGCTTGGAGGGGACAGGGGGCAGGGAGACCCAGTACTTC
J gene: TRBJ2-5
CDR3 length: 16
D gene: TRBD1
clone size: NA
V gene: TRBV5-1

CDR3 protein: CASSRTTGIGNTIYF
CDR3 DNA: TGTGCCAGCAGCAGAACGACAGGGATCGGAAACACCATATATTTT
J gene: TRBJ1-3
CDR3 length: 15
D gene: TRBD1
clone size: NA
V gene: TRBV5-6

CDR3 protein: CASSVRAGETDTQYF
CDR3 DNA: TGTGCCAGCAGCGTAAGAGCGGGGGAAACAGATACGCAGTATTTT
J gene: TRBJ2-3
CDR3 length: 15
D gene: TRBD2
clone size: NA
V gene: TRBV9

CDR3 protein: CASSPGVVDYGYTF
CDR3 DNA: TGCGCCAGCAGCCCAGGGGTTGTGGACTATGGCTACACCTTC
J gene: TRBJ1-2
CDR3 length: 14
D gene: NA
clone size: once
V gene: TRBV5-1

CDR3 protein: CASSPAVGSNEKLFF
CDR3 DNA: TGTGCCAGCAGCCCGGCAGTCGGCTCCAATGAAAAACTGTTTTTT
J gene: TRBJ1-4
CDR3 length: 15
D gene: NA
clone size: NA
V gene: TRBV28

CDR3 protein: CASSQDPGPPEGEQYF
CDR3 DNA: TGCGCCAGCAGCCAAGATCCGGGACCCCCGGAAGGCGAGCAGTACTTC
J gene: TRBJ2-7
CDR3 length: 16
D gene: NA
clone size: NA
V gene: TRBV4-1

CDR3 protein: CASSYDRGYEQYF
CDR3 DNA: TGTGCCAGCAGCTATGACAGGGGTTACGAGCAGTACTTC
J gene: TRBJ2-7
CDR3 length: 13
D gene: TRBD1
clone size: NA
V gene: TRBV14

CDR3 protein: CASSPGVGDTDTQYF
CDR3 DNA: TGTGCCAGCTCACCAGGAGTGGGGGACACAGATACGCAGTATTTT
J gene: TRBJ2-3
CDR3 length: 15
D gene: NA
clone size: NA
V gene: TRBV18

CDR3 protein: CSVNRGQGTEAFF
CDR3 DNA: TGCAGCGTTAACAGGGGCCAGGGCACTGAAGCTTTCTTT
J gene: TRBJ1-1
CDR3 length: 13
D gene: TRBD1
clone size: NA
V gene: TRBV29-1

CDR3 protein: CASRLRQGGETQYF
CDR3 DNA: TGTGCCAGCAGACTAAGACAGGGTGGGGAGACCCAGTACTTC
J gene: TRBJ2-5
CDR3 length: 14
D gene: TRBD1
clone size: NA
V gene: TRBV28

CDR3 protein: CASSPLGQGTYEQYF
CDR3 DNA: TGTGCCAGCTCACCACTGGGACAGGGAACCTACGAGCAGTACTTC
J gene: TRBJ2-7
CDR3 length: 15
D gene: TRBD1
clone size: NA
V gene: TRBV18

CDR3 protein: CASAAYNEQFF
CDR3 DNA: TGCGCCAGCGCCGCATACAATGAGCAGTTCTTC
J gene: TRBJ2-1
CDR3 length: 11
D gene: NA
clone size: NA
V gene: TRBV10-2

CDR3 protein: CASSPPGRNYEQYF
CDR3 DNA: TGTGCCAGCTCACCCCCCGGGAGAAACTACGAGCAGTACTTC
J gene: TRBJ2-7
CDR3 length: 14
D gene: NA
clone size: NA
V gene: TRBV18

CDR3 protein: CASSLKGGSNYEQYF
CDR3 DNA: TGTGCCAGCAGCTTAAAAGGCGGCAGCAACTACGAGCAGTACTTC
J gene: TRBJ2-7
CDR3 length: 15
D gene: NA
clone size: NA
V gene: TRBV7-3

CDR3 protein: CASSPPTGRNEQYF
CDR3 DNA: TGTGCCAGCTCACCTCCGACAGGGAGGAACGAGCAGTACTTC
J gene: TRBJ2-7
CDR3 length: 14
D gene: NA
clone size: NA
V gene: TRBV18

CDR3 protein: CASSPDRDLYNSPLHF
CDR3 DNA: TGTGCCAGCAGTCCTGACCGGGACTTATATAATTCACCCCTCCACTTT
J gene: TRBJ1-6
CDR3 length: 16
D gene: NA
clone size: NA
V gene: TRBV27

CDR3 protein: CASSLVTVNTEAFF
CDR3 DNA: TGCGCCAGCAGCTTGGTGACAGTGAACACTGAAGCTTTCTTT
J gene: TRBJ1-1
CDR3 length: 14
D gene: NA
clone size: NA
V gene: TRBV5-1